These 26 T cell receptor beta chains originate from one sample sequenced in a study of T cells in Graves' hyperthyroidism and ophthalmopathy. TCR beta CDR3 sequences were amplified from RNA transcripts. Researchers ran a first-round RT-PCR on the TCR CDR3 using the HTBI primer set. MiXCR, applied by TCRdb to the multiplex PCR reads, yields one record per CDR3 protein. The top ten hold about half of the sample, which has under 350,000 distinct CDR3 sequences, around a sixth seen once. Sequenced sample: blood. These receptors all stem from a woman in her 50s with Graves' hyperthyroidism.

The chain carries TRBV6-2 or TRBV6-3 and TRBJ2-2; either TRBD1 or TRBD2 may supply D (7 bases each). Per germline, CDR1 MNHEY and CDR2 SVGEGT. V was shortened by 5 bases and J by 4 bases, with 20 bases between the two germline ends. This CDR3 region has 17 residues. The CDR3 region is CASSDRQGGPRTGELFF. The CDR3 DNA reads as TGTGCCAGCAGTGACCGACAGGGAGGGCCCCGCACCGGGGAGCTGTTTTTT.

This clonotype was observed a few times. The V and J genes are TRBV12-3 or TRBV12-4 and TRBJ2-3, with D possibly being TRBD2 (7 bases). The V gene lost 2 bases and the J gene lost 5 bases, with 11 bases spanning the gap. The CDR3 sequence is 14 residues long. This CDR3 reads CASSLRGGEDTQYF. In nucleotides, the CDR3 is TGTGCCAGCAGTTTACGAGGGGGGGAAGATACGCAGTATTTT.

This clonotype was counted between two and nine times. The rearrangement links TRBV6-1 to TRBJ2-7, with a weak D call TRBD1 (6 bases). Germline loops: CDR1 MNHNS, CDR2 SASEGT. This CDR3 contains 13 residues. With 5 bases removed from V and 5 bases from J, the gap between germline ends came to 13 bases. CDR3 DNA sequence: TGTGCCAGCAGTTTTCAGGGGTTCAACGAGCAGTACTTC. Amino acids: CASSFQGFNEQYF.

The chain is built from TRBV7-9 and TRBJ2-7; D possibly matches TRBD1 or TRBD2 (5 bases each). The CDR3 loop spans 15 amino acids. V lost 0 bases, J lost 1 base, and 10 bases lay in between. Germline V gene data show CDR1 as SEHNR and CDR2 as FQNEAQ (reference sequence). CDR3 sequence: CASSLAGTGSYEQYF. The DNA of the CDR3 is TGTGCCAGCAGCTTAGCGGGGACGGGTTCCTACGAGCAGTACTTC.

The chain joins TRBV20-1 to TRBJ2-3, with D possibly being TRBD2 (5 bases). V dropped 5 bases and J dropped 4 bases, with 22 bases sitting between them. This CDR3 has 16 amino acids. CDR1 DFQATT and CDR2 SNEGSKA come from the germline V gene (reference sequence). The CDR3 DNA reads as TGCAGTGCTGTACTTCTAGCCCGTTGGGATGCAGATACGCAGTATTTT. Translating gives CSAVLLARWDADTQYF.

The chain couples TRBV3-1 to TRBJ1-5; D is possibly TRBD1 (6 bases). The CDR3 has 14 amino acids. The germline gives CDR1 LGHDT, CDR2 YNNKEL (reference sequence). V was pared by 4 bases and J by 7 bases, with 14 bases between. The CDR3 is CASSPQGTDQPQHF. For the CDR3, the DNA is TGTGCCAGCAGCCCACAGGGCACGGACCAGCCCCAGCATTTT.

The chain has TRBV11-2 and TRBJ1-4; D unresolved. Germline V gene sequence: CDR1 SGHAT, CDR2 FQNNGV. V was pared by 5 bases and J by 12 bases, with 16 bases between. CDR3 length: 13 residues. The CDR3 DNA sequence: TGTGCCAGCAGCCATCCCCCTCTGTCGGAACTGTTTTTT. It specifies CASSHPPLSELFF.

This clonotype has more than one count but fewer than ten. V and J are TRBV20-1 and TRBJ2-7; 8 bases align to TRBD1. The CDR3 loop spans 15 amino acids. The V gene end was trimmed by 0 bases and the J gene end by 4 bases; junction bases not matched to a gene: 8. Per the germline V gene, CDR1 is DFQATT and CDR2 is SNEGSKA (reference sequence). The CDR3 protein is CSARDLGQGGYEQYF. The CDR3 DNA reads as TGCAGTGCTAGAGATCTTGGACAGGGAGGTTACGAGCAGTACTTC.

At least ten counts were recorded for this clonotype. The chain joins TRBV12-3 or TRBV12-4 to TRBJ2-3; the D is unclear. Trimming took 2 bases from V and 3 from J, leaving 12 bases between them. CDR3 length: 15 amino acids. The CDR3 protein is CASSLTSGRTDTQYF. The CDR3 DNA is TGTGCCAGCAGTTTAACCTCCGGGCGTACAGATACGCAGTATTTT.

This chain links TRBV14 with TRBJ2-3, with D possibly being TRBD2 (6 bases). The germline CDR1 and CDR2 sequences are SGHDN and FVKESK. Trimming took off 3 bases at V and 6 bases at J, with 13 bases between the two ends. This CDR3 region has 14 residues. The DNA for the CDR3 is TGTGCCAGCAGCCATCTCGGGAGATCGGATACGCAGTATTTT. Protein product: CASSHLGRSDTQYF.

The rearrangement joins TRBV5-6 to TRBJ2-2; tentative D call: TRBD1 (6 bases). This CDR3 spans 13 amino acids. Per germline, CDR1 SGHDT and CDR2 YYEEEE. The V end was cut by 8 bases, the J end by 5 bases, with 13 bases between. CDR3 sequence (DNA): TGTGCCAGTGGGGACATATTTACCGGGGAGCTGTTTTTT. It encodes CASGDIFTGELFF.

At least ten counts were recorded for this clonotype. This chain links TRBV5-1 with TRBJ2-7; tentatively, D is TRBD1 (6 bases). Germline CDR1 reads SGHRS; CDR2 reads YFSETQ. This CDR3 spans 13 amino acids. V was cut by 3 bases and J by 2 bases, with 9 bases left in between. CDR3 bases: TGCGCCAGCAGCTGGGACACGACCTACGAGCAGTACTTC. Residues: CASSWDTTYEQYF.

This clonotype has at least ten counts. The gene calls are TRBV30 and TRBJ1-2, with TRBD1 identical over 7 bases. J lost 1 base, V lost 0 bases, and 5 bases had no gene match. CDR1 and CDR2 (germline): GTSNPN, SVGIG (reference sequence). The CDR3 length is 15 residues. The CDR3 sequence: CAWSVRQGGNYGYTF. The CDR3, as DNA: TGTGCCTGGAGTGTACGTCAGGGGGGTAACTATGGCTACACCTTC. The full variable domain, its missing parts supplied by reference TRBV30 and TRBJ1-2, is SQTIHQWPATLVQPVGSPLSLECTVEGTSNPNLYWYRQAAGRGLQLLFYSVGIGQISSEVPQNLSASRPQDRQFILSSKKLLLSDSGFYLCAWSVRQGGNYGYTFGSGTRLTVV.

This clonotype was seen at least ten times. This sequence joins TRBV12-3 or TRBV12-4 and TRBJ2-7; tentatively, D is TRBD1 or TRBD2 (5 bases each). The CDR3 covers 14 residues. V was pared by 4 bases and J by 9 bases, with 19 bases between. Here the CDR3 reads CASSSSGPTIGQYF. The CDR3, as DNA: TGTGCCAGCAGTTCATCGGGACCGACCATCGGGCAGTACTTC.

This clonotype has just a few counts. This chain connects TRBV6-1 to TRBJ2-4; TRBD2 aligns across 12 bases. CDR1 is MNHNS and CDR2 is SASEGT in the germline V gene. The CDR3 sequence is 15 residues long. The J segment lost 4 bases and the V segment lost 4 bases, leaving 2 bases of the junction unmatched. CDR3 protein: CASSVLAGGKNIQYF. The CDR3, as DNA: TGTGCCAGCAGTGTGCTAGCGGGAGGGAAAAACATTCAGTACTTC.

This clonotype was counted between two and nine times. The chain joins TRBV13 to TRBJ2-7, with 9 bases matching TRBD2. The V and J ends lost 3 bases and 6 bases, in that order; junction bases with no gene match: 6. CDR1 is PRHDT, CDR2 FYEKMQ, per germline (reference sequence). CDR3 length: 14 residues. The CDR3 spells CASSFSGSTSEQYF. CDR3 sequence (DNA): TGTGCCAGCAGCTTTAGCGGGAGCACAAGCGAGCAGTACTTC.

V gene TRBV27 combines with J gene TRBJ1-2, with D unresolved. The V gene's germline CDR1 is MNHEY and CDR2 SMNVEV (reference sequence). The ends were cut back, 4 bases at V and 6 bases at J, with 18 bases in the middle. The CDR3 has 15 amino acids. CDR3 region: CASSSRRTPQDGYTF. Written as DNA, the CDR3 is TGTGCCAGCAGTTCTCGCCGTACGCCTCAAGATGGCTACACCTTC.

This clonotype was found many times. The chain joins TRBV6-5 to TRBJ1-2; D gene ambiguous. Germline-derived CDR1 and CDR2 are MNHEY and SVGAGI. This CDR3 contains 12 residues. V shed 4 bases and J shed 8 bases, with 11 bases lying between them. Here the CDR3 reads CASSFPPEGYTF. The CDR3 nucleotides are TGTGCCAGCAGTTTCCCTCCGGAGGGCTACACCTTC.

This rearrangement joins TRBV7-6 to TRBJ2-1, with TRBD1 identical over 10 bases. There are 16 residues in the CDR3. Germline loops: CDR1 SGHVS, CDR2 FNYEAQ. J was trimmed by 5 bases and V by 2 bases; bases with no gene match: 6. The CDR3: CASSLTSGTGDNEQFF. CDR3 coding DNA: TGTGCCAGCAGCTTAACATCCGGGACAGGGGACAATGAGCAGTTCTTC.

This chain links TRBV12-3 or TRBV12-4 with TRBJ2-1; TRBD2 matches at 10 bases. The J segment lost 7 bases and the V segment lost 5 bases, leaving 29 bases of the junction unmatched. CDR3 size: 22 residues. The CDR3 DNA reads TGTGCCAGCAGTGACTCGGTTAGCGGACAGGGAGGCGAAGCGGGAGGGCCGAATGAGCAGTTCTTC. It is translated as CASSDSVSGQGGEAGGPNEQFF.

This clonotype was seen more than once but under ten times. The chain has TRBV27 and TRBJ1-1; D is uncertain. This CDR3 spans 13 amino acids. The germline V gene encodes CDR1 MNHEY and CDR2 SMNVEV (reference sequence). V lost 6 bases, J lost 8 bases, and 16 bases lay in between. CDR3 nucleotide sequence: TGTGCCAGCAGCCCACGGCCCCCGAGAGAAGCTTTCTTT. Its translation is CASSPRPPREAFF.

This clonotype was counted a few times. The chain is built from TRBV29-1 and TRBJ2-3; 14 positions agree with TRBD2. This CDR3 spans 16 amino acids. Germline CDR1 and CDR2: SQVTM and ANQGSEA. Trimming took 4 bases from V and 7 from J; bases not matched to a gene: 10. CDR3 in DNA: TGCAGCGTTGGGGGACTAGCGGGGGAGACCCCGAATACGCAGTATTTT. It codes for CSVGGLAGETPNTQYF.

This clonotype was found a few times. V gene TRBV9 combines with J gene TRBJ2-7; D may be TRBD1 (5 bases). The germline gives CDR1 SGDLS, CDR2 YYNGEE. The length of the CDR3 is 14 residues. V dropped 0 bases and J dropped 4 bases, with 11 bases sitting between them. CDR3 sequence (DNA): TGTGCCAGCAGCGTAGGGCAAGGGGCTTACGAGCAGTACTTC. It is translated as CASSVGQGAYEQYF.

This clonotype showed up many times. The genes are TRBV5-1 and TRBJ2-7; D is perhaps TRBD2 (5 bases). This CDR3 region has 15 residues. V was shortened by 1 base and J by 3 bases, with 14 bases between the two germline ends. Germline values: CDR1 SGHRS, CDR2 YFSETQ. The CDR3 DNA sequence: TGCGCCAGCAGCTTGTGTCCGAGGGAAAGCTACGAGCAGTACGTC. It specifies CASSLCPRESYEQYV.

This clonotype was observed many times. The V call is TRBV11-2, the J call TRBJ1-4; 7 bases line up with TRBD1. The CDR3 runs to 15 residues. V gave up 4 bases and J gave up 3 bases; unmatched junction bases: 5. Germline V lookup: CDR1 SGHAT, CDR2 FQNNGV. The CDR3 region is CASSSRGLANEKLFF. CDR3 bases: TGTGCCAGCAGCTCGAGGGGGCTGGCTAATGAAAAACTGTTTTTT.

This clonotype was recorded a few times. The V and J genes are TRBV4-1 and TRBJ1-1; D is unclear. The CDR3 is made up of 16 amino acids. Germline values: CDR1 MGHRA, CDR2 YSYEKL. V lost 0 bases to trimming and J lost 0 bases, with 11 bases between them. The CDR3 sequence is CASSQDPPSMNTEAFF. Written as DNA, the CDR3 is TGCGCCAGCAGCCAAGACCCGCCAAGTATGAACACTGAAGCTTTCTTT.